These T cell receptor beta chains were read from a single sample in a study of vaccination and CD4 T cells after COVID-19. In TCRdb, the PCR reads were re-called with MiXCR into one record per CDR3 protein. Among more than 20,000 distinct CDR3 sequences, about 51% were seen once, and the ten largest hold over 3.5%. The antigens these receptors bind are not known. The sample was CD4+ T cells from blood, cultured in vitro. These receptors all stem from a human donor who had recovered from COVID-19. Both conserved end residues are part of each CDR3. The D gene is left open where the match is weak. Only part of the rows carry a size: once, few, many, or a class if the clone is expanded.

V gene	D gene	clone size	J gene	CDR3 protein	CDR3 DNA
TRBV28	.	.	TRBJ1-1	CASRGGWVDTEAFF	TGTGCCAGCAGGGGGGGGTGGGTGGACACTGAAGCTTTCTTT
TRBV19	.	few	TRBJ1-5	CASRHGARGSNQPQHF	TGTGCCAGTAGACATGGGGCCAGGGGCAGCAATCAGCCCCAGCATTTT
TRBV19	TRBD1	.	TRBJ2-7	CASSIAHGTGGYEQYF	TGTGCCAGTAGTATAGCCCACGGGACAGGGGGCTACGAGCAGTACTTC
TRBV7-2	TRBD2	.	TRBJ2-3	CASSSMTSGDINTDTQYF	TGTGCCAGCAGCTCCATGACTAGCGGGGACATAAACACAGATACGCAGTATTTT
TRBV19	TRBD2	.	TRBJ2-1	CASTRLAGAVGLINEQFF	TGTGCCAGTACTCGGCTAGCGGGAGCTGTTGGGCTAATTAATGAGCAGTTCTTC
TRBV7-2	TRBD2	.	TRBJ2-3	CASSLVGGGFTDTQYF	TGTGCCAGCAGCTTAGTCGGGGGAGGGTTCACAGATACGCAGTATTTT
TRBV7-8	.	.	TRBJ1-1	CASSSRPTATEAFF	TGTGCCAGCAGCTCTAGACCTACGGCCACTGAAGCTTTCTTT
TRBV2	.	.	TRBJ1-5	CASRQGRVSNQPQHF	TGTGCCAGCAGGCAGGGCAGGGTTAGCAATCAGCCCCAGCATTTT
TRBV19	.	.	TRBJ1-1	CASSMNTEAFF	TGTGCCAGTAGTATGAACACTGAAGCTTTCTTT
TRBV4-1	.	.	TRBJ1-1	CASSQDLAGRAFF	TGCGCCAGCAGCCAAGATCTGGCAGGGCGAGCTTTCTTT
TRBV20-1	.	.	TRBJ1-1	CSARPVGLMNTEAFF	TGCAGTGCTAGACCGGTGGGACTGATGAACACTGAAGCTTTCTTT
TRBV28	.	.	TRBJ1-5	CASSQGNQPQHF	TGTGCCAGCAGCCAGGGGAATCAGCCCCAGCATTTT
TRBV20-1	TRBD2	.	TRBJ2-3	CSARPRAGGDDTQYF	TGCAGTGCTAGACCTAGAGCGGGAGGGGACGATACGCAGTATTTT